Described below is a single TCR beta chain sequence and its context. The entry originates in a study of cytomegalovirus exposure and HLA in healthy donors. Study background: An earlier analysis identified 117 million unique TCR beta sequences in 150 million to 200 million T cells.

The primer mix had 60 Vbeta and 13 Jbeta primers. Here immunoSEQ multiplex PCR was the method, and the copy in TCRdb shows in-frame clones only, minus some. The table shows some 190,000 clones, with roughly 82% occurring only once. All the people who gave samples were healthy bone marrow donors. The sequenced material came from PBMCs. This sequence was found in a man aged 40-49 years in good health and CMV-seronegative.

The CDR3 sequence is CAIRGSYEQYF. As DNA, the CDR3 is TGTGCCATCCGCGGCTCCTACGAGCAGTACTTC. V is TRBV28 and J is TRBJ2-7, with D unclear. The germline V gene encodes CDR1 MDHEN and CDR2 SYDVKM. This CDR3 is 11 amino acids long. V lost 10 bases and J 0 bases, leaving 7 bases between the germline ends.